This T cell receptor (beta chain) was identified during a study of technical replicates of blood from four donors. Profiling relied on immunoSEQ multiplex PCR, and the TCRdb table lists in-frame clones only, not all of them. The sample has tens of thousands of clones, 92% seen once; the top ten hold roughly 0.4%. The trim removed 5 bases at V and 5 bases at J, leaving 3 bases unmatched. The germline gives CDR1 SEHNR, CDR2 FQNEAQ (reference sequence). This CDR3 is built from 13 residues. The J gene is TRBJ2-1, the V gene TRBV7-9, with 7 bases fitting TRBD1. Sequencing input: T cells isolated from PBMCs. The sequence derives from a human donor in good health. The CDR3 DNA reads TGTGCCAGCAGCCCTGGGACAGACAATGAGCAGTTCTTC. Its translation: CASSPGTDNEQFF.